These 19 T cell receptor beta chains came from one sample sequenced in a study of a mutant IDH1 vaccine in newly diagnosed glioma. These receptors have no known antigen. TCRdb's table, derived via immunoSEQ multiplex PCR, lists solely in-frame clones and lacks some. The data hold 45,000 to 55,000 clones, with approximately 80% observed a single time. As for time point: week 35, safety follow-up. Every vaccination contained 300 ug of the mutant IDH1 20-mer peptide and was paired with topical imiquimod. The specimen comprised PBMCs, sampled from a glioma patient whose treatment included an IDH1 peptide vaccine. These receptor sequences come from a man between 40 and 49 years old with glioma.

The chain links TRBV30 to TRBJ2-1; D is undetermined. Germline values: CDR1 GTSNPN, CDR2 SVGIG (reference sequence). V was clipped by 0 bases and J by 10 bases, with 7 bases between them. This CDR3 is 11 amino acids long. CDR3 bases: TGTGCCTGGAGTGTATCGTGGGAGCAGTTCTTC. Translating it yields CAWSVSWEQFF.

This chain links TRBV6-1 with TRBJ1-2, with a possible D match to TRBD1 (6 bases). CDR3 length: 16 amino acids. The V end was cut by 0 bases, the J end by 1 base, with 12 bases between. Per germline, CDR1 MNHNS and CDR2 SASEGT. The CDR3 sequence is CASSEAPGQINYGYTF. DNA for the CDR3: TGTGCCAGCAGTGAAGCACCTGGACAGATTAACTATGGCTACACCTTC.

The CDR3 loop reads CASSTRPDSINEKLFF. The DNA for the CDR3 is TGTGCCAGTAGTACCCGGCCAGACAGCATTAATGAAAAACTGTTTTTT. V is TRBV19 and J is TRBJ1-4; D possibly corresponds to TRBD1 (5 bases). V was shortened by 4 bases and J by 4 bases, with 16 bases between the two germline ends. Germline V CDR1 and CDR2: LNHDA, SQIVND (reference sequence). The length of the CDR3 is 16 residues.

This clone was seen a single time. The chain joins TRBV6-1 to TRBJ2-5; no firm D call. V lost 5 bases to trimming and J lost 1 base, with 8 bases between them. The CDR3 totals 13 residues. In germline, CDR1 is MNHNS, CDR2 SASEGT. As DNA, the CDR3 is TGTGCCAGCAGTTGGTGGATCCAAGAGACCCAGTACTTC. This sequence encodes CASSWWIQETQYF.

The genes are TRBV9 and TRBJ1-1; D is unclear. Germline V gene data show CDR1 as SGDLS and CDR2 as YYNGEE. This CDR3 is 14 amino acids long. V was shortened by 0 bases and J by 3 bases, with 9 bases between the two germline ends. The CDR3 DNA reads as TGTGCCAGCAGCGTAGGAGAGGGTTACACTGAAGCTTTCTTT. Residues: CASSVGEGYTEAFF.

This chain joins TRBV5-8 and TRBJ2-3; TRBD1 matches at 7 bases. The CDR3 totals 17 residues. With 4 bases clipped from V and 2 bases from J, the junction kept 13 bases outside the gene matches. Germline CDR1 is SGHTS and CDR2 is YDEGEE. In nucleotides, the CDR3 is TGTGCCAGCAGCCACCTAACGGGACAGATTATCACAGATACGCAGTATTTT. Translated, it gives CASSHLTGQIITDTQYF.

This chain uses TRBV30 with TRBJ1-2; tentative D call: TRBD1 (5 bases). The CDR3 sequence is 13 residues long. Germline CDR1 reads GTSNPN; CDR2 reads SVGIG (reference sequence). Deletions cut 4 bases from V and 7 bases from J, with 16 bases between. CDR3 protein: CAWNPGGNGGYTF. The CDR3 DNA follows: TGTGCCTGGAACCCGGGGGGGAATGGTGGCTACACCTTC.

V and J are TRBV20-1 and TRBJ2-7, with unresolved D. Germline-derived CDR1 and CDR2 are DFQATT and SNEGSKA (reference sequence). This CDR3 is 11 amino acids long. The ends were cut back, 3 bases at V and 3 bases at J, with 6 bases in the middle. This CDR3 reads CSASGDYEQYF. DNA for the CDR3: TGCAGTGCTAGTGGGGACTACGAGCAGTACTTC.

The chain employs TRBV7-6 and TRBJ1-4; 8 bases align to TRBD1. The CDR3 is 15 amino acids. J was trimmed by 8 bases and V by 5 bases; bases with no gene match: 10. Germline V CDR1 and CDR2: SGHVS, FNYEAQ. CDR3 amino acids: CASSRRTGLEEKLFF. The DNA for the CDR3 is TGTGCCAGCAGCCGCCGGACAGGGTTAGAGGAAAAACTGTTTTTT. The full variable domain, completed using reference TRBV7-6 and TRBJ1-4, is GAGVSQSPRYKVTKRGQDVALRCDPISGHVSLYWYRQALGQGPEFLTYFNYEAQQDKSGLPNDRFSAERPEGSISTLTIQRTEQRDSAMYRCASSRRTGLEEKLFFGSGTQLSVL.

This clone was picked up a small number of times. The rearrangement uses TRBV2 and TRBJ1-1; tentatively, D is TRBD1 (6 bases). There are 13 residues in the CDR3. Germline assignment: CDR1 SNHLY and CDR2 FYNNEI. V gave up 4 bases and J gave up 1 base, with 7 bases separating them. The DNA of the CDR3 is TGTGCCAGCAGTGCGGGACAGAACACTGAAGCTTTCTTT. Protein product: CASSAGQNTEAFF.

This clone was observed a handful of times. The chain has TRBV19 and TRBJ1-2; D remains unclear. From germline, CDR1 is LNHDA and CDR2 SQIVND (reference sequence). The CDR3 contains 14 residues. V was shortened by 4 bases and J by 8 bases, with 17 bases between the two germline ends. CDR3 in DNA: TGTGCCAGTAGTAACGGGCAGGAGGATTACGGCTACACCTTC. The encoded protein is CASSNGQEDYGYTF.

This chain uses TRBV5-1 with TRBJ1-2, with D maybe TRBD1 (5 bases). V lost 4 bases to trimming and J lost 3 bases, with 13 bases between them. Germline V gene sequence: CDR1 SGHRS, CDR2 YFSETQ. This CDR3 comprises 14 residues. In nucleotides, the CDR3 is TGCGCCAGCAGCCCCGGGGCTTTCGACTATGGCTACACCTTC. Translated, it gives CASSPGAFDYGYTF.

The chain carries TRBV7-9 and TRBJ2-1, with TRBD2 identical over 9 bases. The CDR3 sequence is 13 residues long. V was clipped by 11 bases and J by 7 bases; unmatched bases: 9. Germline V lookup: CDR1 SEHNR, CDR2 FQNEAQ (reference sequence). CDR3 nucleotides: TGTGCCGGGACCGCGGGGGGGAATAATGAGCAGTTCTTC. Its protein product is CAGTAGGNNEQFF.

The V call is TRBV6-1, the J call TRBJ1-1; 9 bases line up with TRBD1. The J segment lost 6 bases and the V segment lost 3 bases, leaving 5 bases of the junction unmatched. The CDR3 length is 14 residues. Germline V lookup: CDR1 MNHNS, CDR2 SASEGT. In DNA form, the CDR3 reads TGTGCCAGCAGTGAGGCGGGACAGGGCCCTGAAGCTTTCTTT. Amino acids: CASSEAGQGPEAFF.

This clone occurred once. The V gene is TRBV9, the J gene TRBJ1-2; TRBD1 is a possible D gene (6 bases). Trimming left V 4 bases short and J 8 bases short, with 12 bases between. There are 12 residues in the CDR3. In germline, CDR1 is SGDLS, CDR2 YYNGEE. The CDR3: CASSTRTDGYTF. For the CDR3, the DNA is TGTGCCAGCAGCACCCGGACAGACGGCTACACCTTC.

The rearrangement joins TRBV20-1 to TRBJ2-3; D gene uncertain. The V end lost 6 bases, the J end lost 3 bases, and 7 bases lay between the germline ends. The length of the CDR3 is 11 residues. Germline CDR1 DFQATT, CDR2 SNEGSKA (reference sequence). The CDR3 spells CSAYETDTQYF. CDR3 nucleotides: TGCAGTGCGTACGAGACAGATACGCAGTATTTT.

The CDR3 sequence is CAISESPTSGGTSTDTQYF. Written as DNA, the CDR3 is TGTGCCATCAGTGAGTCGCCCACTAGCGGGGGGACGAGCACAGATACGCAGTATTTT. This sequence joins TRBV10-3 and TRBJ2-3; 12 bases fit TRBD2. The CDR3 consists of 19 residues. The V segment lost 0 bases and the J segment 0 bases; nucleotides outside the gene matches: 7. The V gene's germline CDR1 is ENHRY and CDR2 SYGVKD.

The CDR3 sequence: CASNVDRGGPNTEAFF. CDR3 coding DNA: TGTGCCAGCAACGTCGACAGGGGAGGTCCGAACACTGAAGCTTTCTTT. This rearrangement joins TRBV27 to TRBJ1-1, with TRBD1 identical over 8 bases. The V gene end was trimmed by 7 bases and the J gene end by 1 base; junction bases not matched to a gene: 11. The CDR3 extends over 16 amino acids. Germline-derived CDR1 and CDR2 are MNHEY and SMNVEV (reference sequence).

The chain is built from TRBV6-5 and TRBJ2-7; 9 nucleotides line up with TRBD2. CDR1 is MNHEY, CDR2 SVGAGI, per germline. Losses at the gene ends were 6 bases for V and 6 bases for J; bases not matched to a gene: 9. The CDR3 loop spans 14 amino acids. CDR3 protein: CASRSLAGKSEQYF. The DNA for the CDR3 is TGTGCCAGCAGGTCCCTAGCGGGGAAGAGCGAGCAGTACTTC.